This T cell receptor (beta chain) was found in a study of blood T cell repertoires in COVID-19 (TCRdb year 2020). Regarding the study in general: Samples from collaborators originated in the United States, Italy and Spain and spanned both the acute and convalescent phases of COVID-19. The prospective study material was composed of cDNA or gDNA derived from T cells, B-cell-depleted T cells, or PBMCs. Subjects who had been exposed to COVID-19, were actively infected with it, or had recovered from it provided the deeply sampled blood TCRbeta repertoires that made up the dataset. The repertoires were released in a freely available public database meant as a resource for research on the immune response to SARS-CoV-2. The samples were drawn from two sources: the first 160 participants of the ongoing ImmuneRACE study, and 950 to 1,500 subjects contributed by 6 global collaborators. Nearly every sample came with metadata listing a de-identified subject ID, COVID-19 status, age in years and sex. Where HLA class I and class II types were available, the types were taken from metadata supplied by the sample provider, not from assay-based typing. The full study reports these points: Clinical and demographic metadata were provided uncurated, with the amount varying by source and participant.

Compared with germline, V lacks 1 base and J lacks 4 bases; bases without a gene match: 5. Via the germline V gene, CDR1 is SGHTA and CDR2 FQGNSA. The CDR3 sequence holds 15 residues, the cysteine and phenylalanine included. The read is trimmed to its CDR3 DNA, 45 bases read in frame from base 1. As regards this clone: What this receptor recognizes is not known. Base qualities are not provided; no much larger clone lies one nucleotide away.

The immunoSEQ Assay, a bias-controlled multiplex PCR, was used to amplify TCRbeta CDR3 regions from genomic DNA. Per the original workflow: The number of nucleated cells in each sample was estimated from the amplification of reference gene primers within the assay. To quantify the absolute abundance of each unique TCRbeta CDR3 rearrangement, sequence reads were collapsed and filtered. Productive Simpson clonality was computed per sample as the square root of Simpson's diversity index over productive rearrangements. TCRdb holds this immuneACCESS table with in-frame rearrangements only. Some clones are missing; in checked studies, unresolved V genes explain under half, and the rest has no known cause. Clonal size and the V and J genes are those of that table, whereas D and trimming came from the DNA. In this sample the table shows fewer than 300,000 clones, around 85% of which occur a single time. Approximately 12% of the sample belongs to the ten largest clones.

One collaborating source in Seattle enrolled patients during active infection and followed them longitudinally through the course of disease. Collaborating institutions collected whole blood in K2EDTA tubes following their own protocols. For TCRbeta analysis, collaborator samples were shipped as frozen whole blood, as isolated PBMCs, or as DNA extracted from either sample type. The chain is assembled from TRBV7-2 and TRBJ1-2; the junction holds 8 bases that match TRBD1. The sequenced sample was peripheral blood. The clonotype comes from a woman aged 25 to 39 with COVID-19, enrolled during active disease. CDR3 region: CASSLGPGQGYGYTF. The sequence in DNA is TGTGCCAGCAGCTTAGGCCCCGGACAGGGCTATGGCTACACCTTC.